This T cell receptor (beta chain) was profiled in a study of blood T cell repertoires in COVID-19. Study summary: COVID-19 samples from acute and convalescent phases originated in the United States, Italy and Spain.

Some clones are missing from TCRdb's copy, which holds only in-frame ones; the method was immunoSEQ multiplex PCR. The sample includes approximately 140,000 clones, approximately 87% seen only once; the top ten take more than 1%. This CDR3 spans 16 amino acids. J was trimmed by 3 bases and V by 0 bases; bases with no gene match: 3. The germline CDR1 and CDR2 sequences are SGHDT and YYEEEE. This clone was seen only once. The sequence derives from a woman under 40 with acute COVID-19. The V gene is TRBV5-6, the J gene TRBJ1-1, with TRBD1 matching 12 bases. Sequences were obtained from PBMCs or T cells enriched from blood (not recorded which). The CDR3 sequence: CASSLAGQGAYTEAFF. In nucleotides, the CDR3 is TGTGCCAGCAGCTTGGCGGGACAGGGGGCTTACACTGAAGCTTTCTTT.